This section outlines one T cell receptor beta chain sequence together with its context. This entry comes from a study of blood T cells in healthy people across ages. V gave up 2 bases and J gave up 6 bases, with 7 bases separating them. CDR3 length equals 13 residues. In germline, CDR1 is MDHEN, CDR2 SYDVKM. The donors, all healthy, were Caucasians living in Russia, aged about 6 to 90. For the second PCR, which ran for about 6 to 12 cycles, a sample-barcoded 5' primer and a J-beta primer mix were used. TCRdb itself ran the 5' RACE reads through MiXCR, one entry per CDR3 protein. The sample has some 730,000 distinct CDR3 sequences; 20% to 25% are singletons.

V gene TRBV28 combines with J gene TRBJ1-4, with a tentative D call TRBD1 (5 bases). Sequencing was carried out using blood. The sequence derives from a man in his 70s in good health. The CDR3 loop reads CASSLGGYEKLFF. The CDR3 nucleotides are TGTGCCAGCAGTTTAGGGGGGTATGAAAAACTGTTTTTT.